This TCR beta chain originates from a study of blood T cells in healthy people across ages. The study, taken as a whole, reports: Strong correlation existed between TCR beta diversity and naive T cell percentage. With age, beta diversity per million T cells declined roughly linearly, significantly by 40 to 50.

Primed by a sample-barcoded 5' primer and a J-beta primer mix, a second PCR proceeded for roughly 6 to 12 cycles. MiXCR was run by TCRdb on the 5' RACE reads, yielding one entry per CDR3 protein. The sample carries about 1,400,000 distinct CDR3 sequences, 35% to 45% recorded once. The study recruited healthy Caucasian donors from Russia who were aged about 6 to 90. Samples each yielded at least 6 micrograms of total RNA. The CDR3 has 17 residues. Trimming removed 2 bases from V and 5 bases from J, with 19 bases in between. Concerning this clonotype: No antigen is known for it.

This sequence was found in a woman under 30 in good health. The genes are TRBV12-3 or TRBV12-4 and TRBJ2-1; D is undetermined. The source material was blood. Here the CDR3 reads CASSLSPRPTSDNEQFF. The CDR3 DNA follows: TGTGCCAGCAGTTTATCCCCCCGCCCAACCTCGGACAATGAGCAGTTCTTC.